Here is one T cell receptor beta chain with its context. Original processing notes: By means of reference gene primer amplification, nucleated cell counts were estimated. Repertoires were generated with immunoSEQ multiplex PCR, while TCRdb's copy carries only in-frame clones and drops some. V and J calls and clone size are as listed in that table; D and trimming were resolved from the DNA. The repertoire holds 99,000 or so clones, around four fifths seen once, with roughly a quarter in the top ten. This sample was taken from a study of blood T cell repertoires in COVID-19. Across the whole study: COVID-19 samples, acute and convalescent, were from the United States, Italy and Spain. In each case, the material was cDNA or gDNA derived from T cells, B-cell-depleted T cells, or PBMCs.

This CDR3 has 15 amino acids. Germline-derived CDR1 and CDR2 are SGHTA and FQGNSA. With V trimmed by 4 bases and J by 1 base, 6 bases remained unmatched. The clonotype was recovered from a man aged 60-69 years with acute or convalescent COVID-19. Sequencing was carried out using peripheral blood. The J gene is TRBJ1-1, the V gene TRBV7-2; 7 nucleotides align to TRBD1. The CDR3 nucleotides are TGTGCCAGCAGCTCGGGACAGCCTGGGAACACTGAAGCTTTCTTT. It encodes CASSSGQPGNTEAFF.